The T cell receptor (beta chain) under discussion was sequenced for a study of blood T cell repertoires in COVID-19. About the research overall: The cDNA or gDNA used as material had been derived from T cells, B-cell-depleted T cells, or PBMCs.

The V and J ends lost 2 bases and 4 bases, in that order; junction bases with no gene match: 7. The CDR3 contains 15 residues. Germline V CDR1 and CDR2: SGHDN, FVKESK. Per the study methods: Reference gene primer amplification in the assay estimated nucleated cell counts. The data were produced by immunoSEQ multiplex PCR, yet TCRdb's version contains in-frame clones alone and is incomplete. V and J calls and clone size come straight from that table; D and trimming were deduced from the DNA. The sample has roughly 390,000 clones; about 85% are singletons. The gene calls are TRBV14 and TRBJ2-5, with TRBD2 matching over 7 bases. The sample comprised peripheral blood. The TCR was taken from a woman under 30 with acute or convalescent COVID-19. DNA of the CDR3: TGTGCCAGCAGCCAAAGTGCGGGAGTGGGAGAGACCCAGTACTTC. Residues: CASSQSAGVGETQYF.